This TCR beta chain emerged from a study of PD-L1 blockade in urothelial cancer. Study overall: Blood gave a median around 150,000 T cells.

The V gene end was trimmed by 4 bases and the J gene end by 4 bases; junction bases not matched to a gene: 4. Germline CDR1 is SGDLS and CDR2 is YYNGEE. The CDR3 is 14 residues long. Time point: pretreatment peripheral blood. Samples spanned pretreatment and treatment, with 1 to 8 time points per patient. Each PCR received spiked synthetic TCR analog templates. The repertoire was sequenced with immunoSEQ multiplex PCR; TCRdb's copy has only in-frame clones and lacks some. There are some 74,000 clones in the sample; around four fifths occur only once, and approximately 6.7% lies in the top ten. Specimen: PBMCs, collected around atezolizumab (anti-PD-L1) treatment. This rearrangement joins TRBV9 to TRBJ2-7; TRBD2 aligns across 11 bases. The TCR was taken from a man in his forties with urothelial cancer. The CDR3 is CASSRGTSGYEQYF. The CDR3 nucleotides are TGTGCCAGCAGCCGCGGGACTAGCGGTTACGAGCAGTACTTC.